Shown below are 26 T cell receptor beta chains from a single sample sequenced in a study of breast tumors, draining lymph nodes, adjacent tissues. MiXCR was run by TCRdb on the multiplex PCR reads, yielding one entry per CDR3 protein. The table shows around 130,000 distinct CDR3 sequences, with approximately 32% occurring only once. Axillary draining lymph nodes of breast cancer patients supplied the node samples. Sequencing input: axillary lymph node tissue. The receptors stem from a female donor with breast cancer. Some clones in this sample may be carry-over from other donors' samples.

V and J are TRBV20-1 and TRBJ2-2, with TRBD1 matching 10 bases. Per the germline V gene, CDR1 is DFQATT and CDR2 is SNEGSKA (reference sequence). The V gene end was trimmed by 5 bases and the J gene end by 4 bases; junction bases not matched to a gene: 10. The CDR3 runs to 16 residues. The CDR3 DNA is TGCAGTGCTCCAACCGGGACAGGGGCAGCCACCGGGGAGCTGTTTTTT. Its translation is CSAPTGTGAATGELFF.

The table lists this clonotype with a few counts. A much larger clone lies one base from this, so it may be a read error. The chain employs TRBV20-1 and TRBJ2-1, with 12 bases aligning to TRBD2. Germline trimming cut 8 bases from V and 9 bases from J; bases unmatched to any gene: 11. Looked up from germline, CDR1 is DFQATT and CDR2 is SNEGSKA (reference sequence). CDR3 length: 14 residues. CDR3 nucleotide sequence: TGCAGTCCGCTAGCGGGGGGGAATGGGACTGAGCAGTTCTTC. Its protein product is CSPLAGGNGTEQFF.

The genes are TRBV7-2 and TRBJ2-3; weak D call: TRBD2 (7 bases). Germline V gives CDR1 SGHTA, CDR2 FQGNSA. Trimming removed 4 bases at V and 11 bases at J, with 19 bases between. The CDR3 runs 14 residues. The CDR3 sequence: CASSSSTGGGEQYF. DNA of the CDR3: TGTGCCAGCAGCTCCTCGACGGGGGGCGGCGAGCAGTATTTT.

The gene calls are TRBV5-6 and TRBJ2-3; TRBD2 aligns across 7 bases. The germline CDR1 and CDR2 sequences are SGHDT and YYEEEE. With V trimmed by 0 bases and J by 1 base, 5 bases remained unmatched. There are 16 residues in the CDR3. The CDR3 nucleotides read TGTGCCAGCAGCTTGGATCTTGGGGGGGGCACAGATACGCAGTATTTT. Translation gives CASSLDLGGGTDTQYF.

This clonotype was seen ten or more times. The V gene is TRBV14, the J gene TRBJ2-7; D is unclear. The germline V and J ends were trimmed by 5 bases and 3 bases, with 11 bases remaining between them. The germline V gene has CDR1 SGHDN and CDR2 FVKESK. This CDR3 spans 13 amino acids. As DNA, the CDR3 is TGTGCCAGCAGCAGGAACAGAAACTACGAGCAGTACTTC. Protein: CASSRNRNYEQYF.

This clonotype was observed at least ten times. The chain joins TRBV6-6 to TRBJ1-2, with D unclear. Germline assignment: CDR1 MNHNY and CDR2 SVGAGI (reference sequence). V was trimmed by 6 bases and J by 3 bases, leaving 11 bases between them. The CDR3 covers 13 residues. The CDR3 DNA reads as TGTGCCAGCAGCTTGAGGACGGACTATGGCTACACCTTC. Translation: CASSLRTDYGYTF.

In its sample, this clonotype was seen a few times. The rearrangement joins TRBV7-6 to TRBJ2-1, with D possibly being TRBD2 (5 bases). This CDR3 region has 15 residues. Trimming cost V 5 bases and J 6 bases, with 17 bases left between them. CDR1 is SGHVS and CDR2 is FNYEAQ in the germline V gene. The CDR3, as DNA: TGTGCCAGCAGCGTAAACCCGGACGGACTCAATGAGCAGTTCTTC. Its translation: CASSVNPDGLNEQFF.

The chain couples TRBV9 to TRBJ1-1, with D perhaps matching TRBD1 (6 bases). The germline gives CDR1 SGDLS, CDR2 YYNGEE. The germline V and J ends were trimmed by 3 bases and 0 bases, with 12 bases remaining between them. The CDR3 length is 15 residues. CDR3 in DNA: TGTGCCAGCAGCGCCGAAGACAGGCTGAACACTGAAGCTTTCTTT. Residues: CASSAEDRLNTEAFF.

This clonotype was detected many times. The CDR3 DNA reads as TGTGCCACCAGCAGAGGTAGACAGGCGAATGAAAAACTGTTTTTT. Amino acid sequence: CATSRGRQANEKLFF. The rearrangement uses TRBV15 and TRBJ1-4; the D gene is possibly TRBD1 (6 bases). CDR1 is LNHNV and CDR2 is YYDKDF in the germline V gene (reference sequence). This CDR3 is 15 amino acids long. V shed 1 base and J shed 5 bases, with 11 bases lying between them.

In the case of this clonotype: Compared with germline, one end of the junction differs, possibly owing to a read error. The V and J genes are TRBV14 and TRBJ2-7, with a tentative D call TRBD1 (6 bases). CDR3 length equals 15 residues. Germline loops: CDR1 SGHDN, CDR2 FVKESK. CDR3 coding DNA: TGTGCTAGCAGCCAAGGGGGTGGGCGGTTCTACGAGCAGTACTTC. This codes for CASSQGGGRFYEQYF.

This clonotype was seen ten or more times. The genes are TRBV20-1 and TRBJ2-1; D may be TRBD2 (5 bases). The CDR3 runs to 14 residues. Trimming shortened V by 6 bases and J by 4 bases, and 16 bases separated the two germline ends. CDR1 is DFQATT and CDR2 is SNEGSKA in the germline V gene (reference sequence). This CDR3 is CSAITRPPYNEQFF. The CDR3 DNA reads as TGCAGTGCAATAACTAGGCCCCCGTACAATGAGCAGTTCTTC.

At least ten counts were recorded for this clonotype. This chain connects TRBV12-5 to TRBJ2-5, with D hard to call. The V end was cut by 2 bases, the J end by 2 bases, with 9 bases between. CDR1 LGHNT and CDR2 FRNRAP come from the germline V gene. This CDR3 contains 14 residues. CDR3 amino acids: CASGLSVWQETQYF. CDR3 DNA sequence: TGTGCTAGTGGTTTGTCGGTCTGGCAAGAGACCCAGTACTTC.

The chain uses TRBV15 and TRBJ1-2; no reliable D call. V dropped 0 bases and J dropped 3 bases, with 8 bases sitting between them. The CDR3 totals 14 residues. CDR1 LNHNV and CDR2 YYDKDF come from the germline V gene (reference sequence). The CDR3 coding sequence is TGTGCCACCAGCAGAGATGGAGGGTACTATGGCTACACCTTC. Encoded protein: CATSRDGGYYGYTF. The complete variable domain, with remaining parts taken from reference TRBV15 and TRBJ1-2, reads DAMVIQNPRYQVTQFGKPVTLSCSQTLNHNVMYWYQQKSSQAPKLLFHYYDKDFNNEADTPDNFQSRRPNTSFCFLDIRSPGLGDTAMYLCATSRDGGYYGYTFGSGTRLTVV.

The rearrangement uses TRBV10-1 and TRBJ2-2, with D tentatively TRBD1 (6 bases). The ends were cut back, 0 bases at V and 2 bases at J, with 13 bases in the middle. Germline CDR1 WNHNN, CDR2 SYGVQD (reference sequence). The CDR3 has 17 amino acids. The CDR3 DNA reads TGCGCCAGCAGTGAGTCCGGACCAGGGGAAAACACCGGGGAGCTGTTTTTT. This sequence encodes CASSESGPGENTGELFF.

This clonotype came up many times. This chain uses TRBV15 with TRBJ2-7, with D possibly being TRBD1 or TRBD2 (7 bases each). The V end lost 5 bases, the J end lost 6 bases, and 32 bases lay between the germline ends. Per the germline V gene, CDR1 is LNHNV and CDR2 is YYDKDF (reference sequence). The CDR3 has 19 residues. CDR3 loop: CATSRTGRGRGAGGGEQYF. In DNA, the CDR3 is TGTGCCACCAGCCGCACAGGGAGGGGGCGAGGGGCCGGGGGTGGCGAGCAGTACTTC.

This clonotype was seen a single time. The chain recombines TRBV25-1 with TRBJ2-1; D gene uncertain. The CDR3 runs 15 residues. Germline CDR1 and CDR2: MGHDK and SYGVNS. V lost 4 bases and J 6 bases, leaving 16 bases between the germline ends. CDR3 in amino acids: CASSARGGWSNEQFF. The CDR3 DNA follows: TGTGCCAGCAGTGCTAGAGGTGGGTGGAGCAATGAGCAGTTCTTC.

This clonotype has a count of ten or more. This sequence joins TRBV7-9 and TRBJ2-2; D is ambiguous. V was clipped by 1 base and J by 7 bases, with 4 bases between them. Per the germline V gene, CDR1 is SEHNR and CDR2 is FQNEAQ (reference sequence). The CDR3 is made up of 12 amino acids. The DNA for the CDR3 is TGTGCCAGCAGCTTAGGTGTCGGGGAGCTGTTTTTT. Its protein product is CASSLGVGELFF.

The table lists this clonotype with a few counts. V and J are TRBV2 and TRBJ1-1, with 12 bases aligning to TRBD1. CDR3 length: 14 residues. Unmatched junction bases numbered 3, after V lost 3 bases and J lost 7 bases. Germline lookup yields CDR1 SNHLY and CDR2 FYNNEI. CDR3 sequence (DNA): TGTGCCAGCAGTGAGGGACAGGGGGCGGATGAAGCTTTCTTT. Protein: CASSEGQGADEAFF.

The sample holds a few counts of this clonotype. Compared with germline, one end of the junction differs, possibly owing to a read error. The rearrangement links TRBV20-1 to TRBJ1-6, with D possibly being TRBD1 (6 bases). This CDR3 is built from 12 residues. Germline CDR1 DFQATT, CDR2 SNEGSKA (reference sequence). The CDR3 DNA reads TGCAGTGCTAGACAGGGGAGCCCACCCCCCCACTTT. Its protein product is CSARQGSPPPHF.

This clonotype was seen a few times. A clone one base away is much larger, so this may be a read error. V usage is TRBV13 and J usage is TRBJ2-3; TRBD1 aligns across 10 bases. This CDR3 is 15 amino acids long. Looked up from germline, CDR1 is PRHDT and CDR2 is FYEKMQ (reference sequence). After removal of 5 bases from V and 2 bases from J, the junction contained 4 bases not matched to a gene. Written as DNA, the CDR3 is TGTGCCAGCAGCCTCCGACAGGGGGCCACAGATACGCAGTATTTT. This encodes CASSLRQGATDTQYF.

To note about this clonotype: A much bigger clone sits one base away, suggesting this may be a read error. The V call is TRBV6-4, the J call TRBJ1-6, with no clear D. Per the germline V gene, CDR1 is MRHNA and CDR2 is SNTAGT. This CDR3 is built from 13 residues. The V end was cut by 5 bases, the J end by 7 bases, with 9 bases between. The DNA for the CDR3 is TGTGCCAGCAGTCAGGCCCCGAATTCACCCCTCCACTTT. It yields the protein CASSQAPNSPLHF.

Many counts were recorded for this clonotype. This chain connects TRBV6-1 to TRBJ2-5, with D possibly being TRBD1 or TRBD2 (6 bases each). The germline V gene has CDR1 MNHNS and CDR2 SASEGT. Trimming removed 2 bases at V and 2 bases at J, with 9 bases between. There are 14 residues in the CDR3. The CDR3 sequence is CASSETGAQETQYF. CDR3 bases: TGTGCCAGCAGTGAAACGGGGGCGCAAGAGACCCAGTACTTC.

V usage is TRBV20-1 and J usage is TRBJ1-5; unclear D gene. V was shortened by 0 bases and J by 1 base, with 7 bases between the two germline ends. Per the germline V gene, CDR1 is DFQATT and CDR2 is SNEGSKA (reference sequence). The CDR3 totals 14 residues. The CDR3 DNA follows: TGCAGTGCTAGAGATCTGGCCAGCAATCAGCCCCAGCATTTT. Its protein is CSARDLASNQPQHF.

Note on this clonotype: The junction shows a germline mismatch at one end, possibly a read error. The rearrangement uses TRBV20-1 and TRBJ1-6, with D tentatively TRBD1 (6 bases). This CDR3 has 14 amino acids. CDR1 is DFQATT and CDR2 is SNEGSKA in the germline V gene (reference sequence). CDR3 residues: CSAQHWDINLPLHF. CDR3 coding DNA: TGCAGTGCTCAGCACTGGGACATAAATTTACCCCTCCACTTT.

This clonotype was observed at least ten times. The genes are TRBV5-1 and TRBJ2-5, with D possibly being TRBD1 (5 bases). This CDR3 comprises 15 residues. V lost 2 bases and J lost 5, with 16 bases in between. Germline CDR1 and CDR2: SGHRS and YFSETQ. CDR3 amino acids: CASSFQNQGWETQYF. The CDR3 bases are TGCGCCAGCAGCTTCCAGAACCAGGGCTGGGAGACCCAGTACTTC. Drawing the rest from reference TRBV5-1 and TRBJ2-5, the complete variable domain is KAGVTQTPRYLIKTRGQQVTLSCSPISGHRSVSWYQQTPGQGLQFLFEYFSETQRNKGNFPGRFSGRQFSNSRSEMNVSTLELGDSALYLCASSFQNQGWETQYFGPGTRLLVL.

Many counts were recorded for this clonotype. The V and J genes are TRBV12-5 and TRBJ2-3; D might be TRBD1 or TRBD2, each matching 5 bases. The V gene's germline CDR1 is LGHNT and CDR2 FRNRAP. CDR3 length: 15 residues. Trimming removed 8 bases from V and 2 bases from J, with 17 bases in between. The CDR3 sequence: CASLPGWGNTDTQYF. The CDR3 nucleotides read TGTGCTAGTCTGCCTGGATGGGGGAACACAGATACGCAGTATTTT.